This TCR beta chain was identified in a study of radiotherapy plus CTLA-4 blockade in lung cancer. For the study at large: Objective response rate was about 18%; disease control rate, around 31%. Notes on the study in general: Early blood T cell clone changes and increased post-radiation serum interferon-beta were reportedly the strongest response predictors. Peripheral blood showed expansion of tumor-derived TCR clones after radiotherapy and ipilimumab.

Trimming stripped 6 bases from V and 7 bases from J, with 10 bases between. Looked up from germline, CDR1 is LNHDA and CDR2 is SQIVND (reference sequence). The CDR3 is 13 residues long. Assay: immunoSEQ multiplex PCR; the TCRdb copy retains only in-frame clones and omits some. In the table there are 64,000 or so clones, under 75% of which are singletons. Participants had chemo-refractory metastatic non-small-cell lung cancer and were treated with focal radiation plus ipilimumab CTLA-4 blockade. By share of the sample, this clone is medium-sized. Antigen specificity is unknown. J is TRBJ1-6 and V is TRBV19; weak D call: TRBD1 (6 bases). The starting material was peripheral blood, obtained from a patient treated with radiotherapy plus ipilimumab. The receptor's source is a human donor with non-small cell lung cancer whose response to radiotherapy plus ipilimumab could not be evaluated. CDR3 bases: TGTGCCAGTAGACAGGGTATCAATTCACCCCTCCACTTT. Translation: CASRQGINSPLHF.